The entry that follows covers one T cell receptor (beta chain) sequence. Its antigen is still unknown. Base-call qualities are not available, and no considerably larger clone is one nucleotide away. This sample was included in a study of technical replicates of blood from a few donors (TCRdb year 2017). The method behind the library was the immunoSEQ multiplex PCR assay. TCRdb retrieved this table from immuneACCESS and kept in-frame rearrangements only. Not all clones are present; in checked studies, unresolved V genes account for under half, and no reason is known for the remainder. The sample yields over 60,000 clones; 85% to 95% were counted once. The ten largest clones capture over 0.2% of the sample. V and J are truncated by 6 bases and 1 base respectively, leaving an intervening sequence of 13 bases. As encoded in the germline V gene (reference sequence), CDR1 is MNHEY while CDR2 is SMNVEV. Its CDR3 holds 15 amino acids, cysteine through phenylalanine. Of the read, only the CDR3 DNA is kept; its 45 bases are in frame from base 1.

The specimen sequenced was T cells isolated from PBMCs. The chain links TRBV27 with TRBJ1-5, with TRBD1 perhaps the D gene, on 6 matching bases. This sequence was found in a human donor in good health. The nucleotides read TGTGCCAGCAGGGAAACGGACAGCAGCAATCAGCCCCAGCATTTT. Translated, this is CASRETDSSNQPQHF.